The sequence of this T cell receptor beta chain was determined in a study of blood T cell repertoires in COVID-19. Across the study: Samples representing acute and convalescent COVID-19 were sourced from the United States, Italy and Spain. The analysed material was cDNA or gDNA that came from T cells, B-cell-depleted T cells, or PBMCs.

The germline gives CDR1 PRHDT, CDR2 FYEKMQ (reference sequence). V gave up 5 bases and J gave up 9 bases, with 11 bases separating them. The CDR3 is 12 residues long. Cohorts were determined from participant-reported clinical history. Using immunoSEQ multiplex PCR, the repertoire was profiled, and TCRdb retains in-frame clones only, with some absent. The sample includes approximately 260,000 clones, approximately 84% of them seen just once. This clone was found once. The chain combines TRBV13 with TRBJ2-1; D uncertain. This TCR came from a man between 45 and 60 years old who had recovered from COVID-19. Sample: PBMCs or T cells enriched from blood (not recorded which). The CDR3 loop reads CASSPQRREQFF. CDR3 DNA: TGTGCCAGCAGCCCGCAGCGCCGTGAGCAGTTCTTC. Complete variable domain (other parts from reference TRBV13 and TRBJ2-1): AAGVIQSPRHLIKEKRETATLKCYPIPRHDTVYWYQQGPGQDPQFLISFYEKMQSDKGSIPDRFSAQQFSDYHSELNMSSLELGDSALYFCASSPQRREQFFGPGTRLTVL.